The clone carrying this T cell receptor (beta chain) was picked up many times. This record comes from a study of T cells in Graves' hyperthyroidism and ophthalmopathy. It was RNA transcripts that yielded the amplified TCR beta CDR3 regions. The primer set for the first-round RT-PCR of the TCR CDR3 was HTBI. TCRdb processed the multiplex PCR reads anew with MiXCR; each CDR3 protein has one entry. This table holds around 690,000 distinct CDR3 sequences, around 21% found once. J gave up 4 bases and V 2 bases, and 7 bases lay outside the gene matches. The germline V gene encodes CDR1 SGHTA and CDR2 FQGNSA. This CDR3 is built from 15 residues.

This TCR derives from a man aged 25-40 years with Graves' ophthalmopathy. The V call is TRBV7-2, the J call TRBJ2-5, with 7 bases that match TRBD1. The sequencing sample was made of blood. DNA of the CDR3: TGTGCCAGCAGCTTAAGGTCGGGGACAGTAGAGACCCAGTACTTC. Translated: CASSLRSGTVETQYF. The full variable domain, in which reference TRBV7-2 and TRBJ2-5 provide the parts outside the CDR3, is GAGVSQSPSNKVTEKGKDVELRCDPISGHTALYWYRQSLGQGLEFLIYFQGNSAPDKSGLPSDRFSAERTGGSVSTLTIQRTQQEDSAVYLCASSLRSGTVETQYFGPGTRLLVL.